These 28 T cell receptor beta chains originate from one sample sequenced in a study of CD8+ T cells in alopecia areata. Treatment described: oral pan-JAK inhibitor, 5-10 mg twice daily. Sequencing relied on a cDNA template that was reverse transcribed from extracted RNA. Sequenced by immunoSEQ multiplex PCR; TCRdb stores in-frame clones only, minus some. The table shows 150,000 to 200,000 clones, with roughly 50% occurring only once. This sample comprised CD4+ T cells sorted from blood, obtained between weeks 55 and 65, from a patient treated with tofacitinib. The receptors here all came from a human donor with alopecia areata.

This clone was detected only a few times. The V gene is TRBV29-1, the J gene TRBJ2-7, with a tentative D call TRBD1 (5 bases). CDR3 size: 11 residues. Trimming removed 6 bases at V and 2 bases at J, with 8 bases between. The germline gives CDR1 SQVTM, CDR2 ANQGSEA. DNA for the CDR3: TGCAGCGTCCGACAGACCTACGAGCAGTACTTC. Protein product: CSVRQTYEQYF.

The chain couples TRBV29-1 to TRBJ2-5, with D possibly being TRBD2 (5 bases). V shed 7 bases and J shed 5 bases, with 14 bases lying between them. The CDR3 has 12 residues. CDR1 is SQVTM and CDR2 is ANQGSEA in the germline V gene. The CDR3 DNA reads TGCAGCGGGGCGAGGGCGGCGGAGACCCAGTACTTC. It yields the protein CSGARAAETQYF.

This clone showed up just once. This chain joins TRBV19 and TRBJ2-3; 8 nucleotides agree with TRBD1. Germline assignment: CDR1 LNHDA and CDR2 SQIVND (reference sequence). The CDR3 totals 15 residues. V was pared by 5 bases and J by 1 base, with 5 bases of the junction left unmatched. Here the CDR3 reads CASSPGQGRTDTQYF. The DNA for the CDR3 is TGTGCCAGTAGTCCAGGACAGGGACGCACAGATACGCAGTATTTT.

The rearrangement uses TRBV29-1 and TRBJ2-1; 7 bases map to TRBD2. CDR1 SQVTM and CDR2 ANQGSEA come from the germline V gene. V gave up 4 bases and J gave up 12 bases; unmatched junction bases: 6. The CDR3 length is 11 residues. The CDR3 loop is CSVGTSDVQFF. The CDR3 DNA is TGCAGCGTTGGAACTAGCGACGTGCAGTTCTTC.

The chain couples TRBV29-1 to TRBJ1-1, with D uncertain. CDR1 and CDR2 from the germline V gene are SQVTM and ANQGSEA. The length of the CDR3 is 13 residues. Trimming shortened V by 4 bases and J by 2 bases, and 11 bases separated the two germline ends. The CDR3 DNA is TGCAGCGTTGGTCGGAAGACAAACACTGAAGCTTTCTTT. Translating gives CSVGRKTNTEAFF.

This clone was found a few times. The rearrangement uses TRBV29-1 and TRBJ2-2; 7 nucleotides agree with TRBD2. Trimming cost V 4 bases and J 0 bases; bases outside gene matches: 5. Germline lookup yields CDR1 SQVTM and CDR2 ANQGSEA. This CDR3 has 15 residues. CDR3 amino acids: CSVVRGSSNTGELFF. CDR3 bases: TGCAGCGTTGTGCGGGGGTCGTCGAACACCGGGGAGCTGTTTTTT.

The sample holds a few counts of this clone. The V and J genes are TRBV7-9 and TRBJ1-1; 8 bases match TRBD1. With V trimmed by 7 bases and J by 10 bases, 5 bases remained unmatched. Germline assignment: CDR1 SEHNR and CDR2 FQNEAQ (reference sequence). The length of the CDR3 is 11 residues. The CDR3, as DNA: TGTGCCAGCACCCCTGACAGGGGAGCTTTCTTT. It specifies CASTPDRGAFF. Combining the CDR3 with reference TRBV7-9 and TRBJ1-1 gives the whole variable domain DTGVSQNPRHKITKRGQNVTFRCDPISEHNRLYWYRQTLGQGPEFLTYFQNEAQLEKSRLLSDRFSAERPKGSFSTLEIQRTEQGDSAMYLCASTPDRGAFFGQGTRLTVV.

This clone has more than one count but fewer than ten. The V call is TRBV10-3, the J call TRBJ1-2; no clear D. The germline V gene has CDR1 ENHRY and CDR2 SYGVKD. This CDR3 comprises 12 residues. Deletions cut 8 bases from V and 11 bases from J, with 18 bases between. CDR3: CAILAGGGGYTF. DNA of the CDR3: TGTGCCATCCTCGCAGGCGGAGGCGGTTACACCTTC.

The chain uses TRBV11-2 and TRBJ1-2; tentative D call: TRBD1 (5 bases). There are 13 residues in the CDR3. V lost 1 base and J lost 8, with 11 bases in between. Germline lookup yields CDR1 SGHAT and CDR2 FQNNGV. The CDR3 nucleotides read TGTGCCAGCAGCTTAGTGATCCAGGGCGGCTACACCTTC. As protein: CASSLVIQGGYTF.

The chain is built from TRBV15 and TRBJ2-3, with D hard to call. The CDR3 has 13 amino acids. The germline V gene has CDR1 LNHNV and CDR2 YYDKDF (reference sequence). With 0 bases removed from V and 9 bases from J, the gap between germline ends came to 10 bases. The CDR3 region is CATSREPKKTQYF. CDR3 DNA: TGTGCCACCAGCAGAGAACCTAAGAAAACGCAGTATTTT.

A few counts support this clone. The J gene is TRBJ2-7, the V gene TRBV29-1, with 9 bases identical to TRBD1. The CDR3 consists of 13 residues. V was clipped by 6 bases and J by 6 bases; unmatched bases: 9. Germline-derived CDR1 and CDR2 are SQVTM and ANQGSEA. The CDR3: CSVRGQGLTEQYF. The CDR3 nucleotides are TGCAGCGTGCGGGGACAGGGCCTCACCGAGCAGTACTTC.

CDR3 in DNA: TGCAGCGGCATCGACACCGCTGGGTACGAGCAGTACTTC. As protein: CSGIDTAGYEQYF. The rearrangement uses TRBV29-1 and TRBJ2-7; D is undetermined. V was cut by 7 bases and J by 4 bases, with 17 bases left in between. This CDR3 is 13 amino acids long. CDR1 and CDR2 from the germline V gene are SQVTM and ANQGSEA.

The chain recombines TRBV18 with TRBJ1-1; D possibly corresponds to TRBD1 (5 bases). The CDR3 is 16 amino acids. Per germline, CDR1 KGHSH and CDR2 LQKENI. V gave up 5 bases and J gave up 2 bases, with 18 bases separating them. This CDR3 is CASSGVPGQKNTEAFF. The CDR3 DNA reads TGTGCCAGCTCAGGGGTACCGGGGCAGAAAAACACTGAAGCTTTCTTT.

J is TRBJ2-2 and V is TRBV27; D gene uncertain. The germline gives CDR1 MNHEY, CDR2 SMNVEV (reference sequence). The length of the CDR3 is 14 residues. V was trimmed by 4 bases and J by 5 bases, leaving 11 bases between them. This CDR3 is CASSYPADTGELFF. The CDR3, as DNA: TGTGCCAGCAGTTACCCGGCCGATACCGGGGAGCTGTTTTTT.

The CDR3: CASSQEPGQGAETQYF. Written as DNA, the CDR3 is TGTGCCAGCAGCCAAGAACCGGGACAGGGGGCGGAGACCCAGTACTTC. This chain links TRBV4-2 with TRBJ2-5; 12 positions agree with TRBD1. The CDR3 runs 16 residues. The V gene end was trimmed by 0 bases and the J gene end by 5 bases; junction bases not matched to a gene: 4. Germline assignment: CDR1 LGHNA and CDR2 YNFKEQ.

This chain connects TRBV4-2 to TRBJ2-7; D may be TRBD2 (5 bases). Trimming took off 0 bases at V and 9 bases at J, with 12 bases between the two ends. This CDR3 is 13 amino acids long. CDR1 is LGHNA and CDR2 is YNFKEQ in the germline V gene. CDR3 sequence: CASSQDQQRLQYF. DNA of the CDR3: TGTGCCAGCAGCCAAGATCAACAGCGGCTGCAGTACTTC.

J is TRBJ2-3 and V is TRBV29-1; no definite D call. The germline CDR1 and CDR2 sequences are SQVTM and ANQGSEA. The V and J ends lost 4 bases and 9 bases respectively, with 11 bases between them. CDR3 length equals 11 residues. The CDR3 loop is CSVGTVDTQYF. Written as DNA, the CDR3 is TGCAGCGTTGGGACGGTAGACACGCAGTATTTT.

This clone was seen a handful of times. The rearrangement uses TRBV23-1 and TRBJ2-7, with 8 nucleotides matching TRBD1. TRBV23-1 is placed among ORFs of uncertain function. The CDR3 consists of 14 residues. J lost 3 bases, V lost 5 bases, and 6 bases had no gene match. Here the CDR3 DNA reads TGCGCCAGCAGTAGACAGGGGCGATTCTACGAGCAGTACTTC. Its translation is CASSRQGRFYEQYF.

The V and J genes are TRBV9 and TRBJ1-2, with D possibly matching TRBD1 (6 bases). V dropped 2 bases and J dropped 10 bases, with 21 bases sitting between them. This CDR3 has 15 residues. CDR1 and CDR2 (germline): SGDLS, YYNGEE. The CDR3 sequence is CASSVDPTQTGTYTF. The CDR3 bases are TGTGCCAGCAGCGTTGACCCGACCCAGACAGGAACCTACACCTTC.

The chain couples TRBV30 to TRBJ2-1; D is unresolved. The CDR3 spans 12 residues. V shed 2 bases and J shed 3 bases, with 5 bases lying between them. In germline, CDR1 is GTSNPN, CDR2 SVGIG (reference sequence). CDR3 loop: CAWSLDYNEQFF. The CDR3 region has the DNA TGTGCCTGGAGTCTAGACTACAATGAGCAGTTCTTC.

The genes are TRBV2 and TRBJ1-5; D possibly corresponds to TRBD1 (5 bases). The germline V gene encodes CDR1 SNHLY and CDR2 FYNNEI. The CDR3 extends over 15 amino acids. Trimming shortened V by 4 bases and J by 0 bases, and 10 bases separated the two germline ends. The CDR3 loop reads CASSVRGPSNQPQHF. The CDR3 nucleotides are TGTGCCAGCAGTGTAAGGGGTCCTAGCAATCAGCCCCAGCATTTT.

This clone was detected only a few times. The rearrangement links TRBV30 to TRBJ1-4, with TRBD1 as a possible D gene (6 bases). The CDR3 has 13 amino acids. V was clipped by 2 bases and J by 8 bases, with 12 bases between them. Germline CDR1 GTSNPN, CDR2 SVGIG (reference sequence). The CDR3 sequence: CAWSQGFGEKLFF. CDR3 in DNA: TGTGCCTGGAGTCAGGGGTTCGGGGAAAAACTGTTTTTT.

The chain carries TRBV30 and TRBJ2-7; D may correspond to TRBD1 or TRBD2 (5 bases each). This CDR3 comprises 13 residues. V was shortened by 0 bases and J by 7 bases, with 13 bases between the two germline ends. CDR1 is GTSNPN, CDR2 SVGIG, per germline (reference sequence). The CDR3 DNA reads as TGTGCCTGGAGTGTAACCCCTGGGGGAGAGCAGTACTTC. Its protein product is CAWSVTPGGEQYF.

J is TRBJ2-1 and V is TRBV27, with D perhaps matching TRBD1 or TRBD2 (5 bases each). The V end was cut by 3 bases, the J end by 1 base, with 10 bases between. The CDR3 length is 15 residues. Germline V gives CDR1 MNHEY, CDR2 SMNVEV (reference sequence). The DNA for the CDR3 is TGTGCCAGCAGTTTTAGGGGAGTTTCCTACAATGAGCAGTTCTTC. This sequence encodes CASSFRGVSYNEQFF.

The gene calls are TRBV19 and TRBJ2-1; D possibly uses TRBD1 or TRBD2 (7 bases each). V shed 8 bases and J shed 3 bases, with 14 bases lying between them. There are 14 residues in the CDR3. Germline V gene lookup returns CDR1 LNHDA and CDR2 SQIVND (reference sequence). CDR3 sequence reads: CASGSGGDYNEQFF. The DNA for the CDR3 is TGTGCCAGTGGGTCAGGGGGGGACTACAATGAGCAGTTCTTC.

This clone was observed a few times. CDR3 nucleotides: TGTGCCAGCAGCCCCGGGGGGGCGGGGAGTCAGCCCCAGCATTTT. This translates into CASSPGGAGSQPQHF. J is TRBJ1-5 and V is TRBV6-5; weak D call: TRBD1 (6 bases). This CDR3 region has 15 residues. Trimming pared 6 bases from V and 6 bases from J, leaving 18 bases between. In germline, CDR1 is MNHEY, CDR2 SVGAGI.

This clone was picked up a small number of times. The J gene is TRBJ1-5, the V gene TRBV5-1; 7 bases align to TRBD1. This CDR3 has 15 residues. CDR1 and CDR2 from the germline V gene are SGHRS and YFSETQ. V lost 0 bases, J lost 2 bases, and 2 bases stayed unmatched. In DNA, the CDR3 is TGCGCCAGCAGCTTGGAGGGGGCAGGCAATCAGCCCCAGCATTTT. It specifies CASSLEGAGNQPQHF.

This CDR3 reads CAWSVNRWRNEQFF. In nucleotides, the CDR3 is TGTGCCTGGAGCGTAAATCGGTGGCGAAATGAGCAGTTCTTC. The V call is TRBV30, the J call TRBJ2-1; no clear D. The CDR3 runs 14 residues. Germline V gene lookup returns CDR1 GTSNPN and CDR2 SVGIG (reference sequence). V was clipped by 3 bases and J by 7 bases, with 16 bases between them. Full variable domain (missing parts from reference TRBV30 and TRBJ2-1): SQTIHQWPATLVQPVGSPLSLECTVEGTSNPNLYWYRQAAGRGLQLLFYSVGIGQISSEVPQNLSASRPQDRQFILSSKKLLLSDSGFYLCAWSVNRWRNEQFFGPGTRLTVL.